This paragraph reports one TCR beta chain. Clones were sequenced by immunoSEQ multiplex PCR, and TCRdb holds only the in-frame ones, with some missing. The table has about 380,000 clones, roughly 90% seen once. Germline assignment: CDR1 SGHTA and CDR2 FQGNSA. The CDR3 runs to 14 residues. Trimming stripped 5 bases from V and 7 bases from J, with 17 bases between. This sample is part of a study of blood T cell repertoires in COVID-19. V is TRBV7-2 and J is TRBJ1-1, with D possibly matching TRBD1 (5 bases). Material: peripheral blood. This sequence was found in a man aged 18 to 30 with active or convalescent COVID-19. CDR3 in DNA: TGTGCCAGCAGCCGGACATCCTACGCCATTGAAGCTTTCTTT. Amino acids: CASSRTSYAIEAFF.